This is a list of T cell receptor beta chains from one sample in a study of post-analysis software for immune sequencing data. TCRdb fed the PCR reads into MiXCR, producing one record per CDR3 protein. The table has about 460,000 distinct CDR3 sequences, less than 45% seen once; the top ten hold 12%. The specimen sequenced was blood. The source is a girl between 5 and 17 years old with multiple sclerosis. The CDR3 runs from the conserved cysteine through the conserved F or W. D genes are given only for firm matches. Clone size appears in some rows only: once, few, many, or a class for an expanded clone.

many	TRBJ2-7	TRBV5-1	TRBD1	CASSSGQGSYEQYF	TGCGCCAGCAGCTCTGGACAGGGGTCCTACGAGCAGTACTTC
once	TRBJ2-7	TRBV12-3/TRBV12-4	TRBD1	CASRTNRGRGTYEQYF	TGTGCCAGCAGGACTAACAGGGGAAGAGGGACCTACGAGCAGTACTTC
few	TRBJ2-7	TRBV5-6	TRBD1	CASSPRTGTKRYEQYF	TGTGCCAGCAGCCCCAGGACAGGAACAAAACGGTACGAGCAGTACTTC
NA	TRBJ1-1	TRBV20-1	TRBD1	CSARQGGGVNTEAFF	TGCAGTGCTAGACAGGGGGGTGGGGTAAACACTGAAGCTTTCTTT
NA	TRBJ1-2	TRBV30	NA	CAHWTANYGYTF	TGTGCCCACTGGACAGCGAACTATGGCTACACCTTC
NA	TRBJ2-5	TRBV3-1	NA	CASSQVSETGQETQYF	TGTGCCAGCAGCCAAGTAAGCGAGACAGGTCAAGAGACCCAGTACTTC
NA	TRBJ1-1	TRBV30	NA	CAWIGYTVAFF	TGTGCCTGGATAGGGTACACTGTAGCTTTCTTT
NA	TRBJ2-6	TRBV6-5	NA	CASSYAQGLGANVLTF	TGTGCCAGCAGTTACGCACAGGGTTTAGGGGCCAACGTCCTGACTTTC
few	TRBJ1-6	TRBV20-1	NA	CSASGVLPDSTLHF	TGCAGTGCTAGTGGAGTTCTCCCTGATTCGACCCTCCACTTT
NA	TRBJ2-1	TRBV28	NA	CVSSWGDNEQFF	TGTGTCAGCAGTTGGGGGGACAATGAGCAGTTCTTC
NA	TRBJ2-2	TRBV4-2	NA	CASSQNTGELFF	TGTGCCAGCAGCCAGAACACCGGGGAGCTGTTTTTT
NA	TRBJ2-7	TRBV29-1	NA	CSARGGAYEQYF	TGCAGCGCTAGAGGTGGCGCCTACGAGCAGTACTTC
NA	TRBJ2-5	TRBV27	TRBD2	CASSLSGREQYF	TGTGCCAGCAGTTTGTCCGGGCGGGAGCAGTACTTC
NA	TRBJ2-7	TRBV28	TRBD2	CASSFGGRNSYEQYF	TGTGCCAGCAGTTTTGGCGGGAGGAATTCCTACGAGCAGTACTTC
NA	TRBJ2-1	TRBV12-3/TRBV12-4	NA	CASSTMTSVGEQFF	TGTGCCAGCAGTACAATGACTAGTGTGGGTGAGCAGTTCTTC
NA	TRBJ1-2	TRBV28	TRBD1	CASSWTGGGYTF	TGTGCCAGCAGTTGGACAGGCGGTGGCTACACCTTC
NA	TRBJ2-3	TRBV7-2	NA	CASSFAGSSTDTQYF	TGTGCCAGCAGCTTCGCGGGATCTAGCACAGATACGCAGTATTTT
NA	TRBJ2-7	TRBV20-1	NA	CSASPRAGYGQYF	TGCAGTGCTAGCCCAAGAGCCGGGTACGGGCAGTACTTC
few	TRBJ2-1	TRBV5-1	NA	CASSLDAGPYNEQFF	TGCGCCAGCAGCTTGGATGCGGGTCCCTACAATGAGCAGTTCTTC
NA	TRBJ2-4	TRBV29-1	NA	CSGGPRGFGIQYF	TGCAGCGGTGGGCCCAGGGGCTTCGGCATTCAGTACTTC
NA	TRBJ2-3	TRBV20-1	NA	CSAGGLAANTDTQYF	TGCAGTGCTGGGGGGCTAGCGGCAAACACAGATACGCAGTATTTT
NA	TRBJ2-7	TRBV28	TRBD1	CASRTGDRVRYEQYF	TGTGCCAGCAGGACCGGGGACAGGGTAAGGTACGAGCAGTACTTC
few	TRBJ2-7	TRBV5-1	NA	CASSLGLGSYEQYF	TGTGCCAGCAGTTTAGGCCTGGGGTCCTACGAGCAGTACTTC
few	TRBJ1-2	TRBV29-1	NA	CSVEGRGATILGKALNYGYTF	TGCAGCGTTGAAGGTCGGGGGGCAACTATTTTGGGTAAAGCTCTTAACTATGGCTACACCTTC
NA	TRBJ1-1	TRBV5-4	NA	CASSLTAANTEAFF	TGTGCCAGCAGCTTGACGGCAGCGAACACTGAAGCTTTCTTT
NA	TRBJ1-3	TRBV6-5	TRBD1	CASSRTGGNTIYF	TGTGCCAGCAGTCGGACAGGGGGCAACACCATATATTTT